A single sample is the source of the 27 T cell receptor beta chains below, sequenced in a study of identical twins. TCRdb fed the 5' RACE reads into MiXCR, producing one record per CDR3 protein. The sample carries approximately 600,000 distinct CDR3 sequences, roughly 6.6% recorded once. These data were likewise used in another study, on yellow fever vaccine responses in identical twins.

Sequenced sample: PBMCs. The receptors stem from a woman aged 18-29 years in good health.

The chain recombines TRBV27 with TRBJ2-3; the D gene is possibly TRBD2 (6 bases). Germline values: CDR1 MNHEY, CDR2 SMNVEV (reference sequence). Trimming shortened V by 9 bases and J by 5 bases, and 21 bases separated the two germline ends. The CDR3 spans 15 residues. Here the CDR3 reads CASRVSSERVDTQYF. CDR3 coding DNA: TGTGCCAGTAGGGTGTCTAGCGAGAGGGTAGATACGCAGTATTTT.

The chain employs TRBV3-1 and TRBJ2-1; D tentatively fits TRBD1 or TRBD2 (5 bases each). This CDR3 is 14 amino acids long. The germline V gene encodes CDR1 LGHDT and CDR2 YNNKEL (reference sequence). The germline V and J ends were trimmed by 4 bases and 10 bases, with 17 bases remaining between them. This CDR3 is CASSPRGVLREQFF. CDR3 DNA: TGTGCCAGCAGCCCCCGAGGGGTACTTCGCGAGCAGTTCTTC.

The rearrangement links TRBV7-2 to TRBJ2-1, with D unclear. Germline loops: CDR1 SGHTA, CDR2 FQGNSA. Trimming stripped 10 bases from V and 5 bases from J, with 21 bases between. The CDR3 has 15 amino acids. CDR3 sequence (DNA): TGTGCCACCGGTGGGCGTGGTAGCCCGAACAATGAGCAGTTCTTC. It specifies CATGGRGSPNNEQFF.

This clonotype was observed a few times. CDR3 DNA sequence: TGCAGTGCTAGAGATACGCGGCTAGCGGGAAAAGAGACCCAGTACTTC. Encoded protein: CSARDTRLAGKETQYF. The chain carries TRBV20-1 and TRBJ2-5; 9 positions match TRBD2. Germline CDR1 is DFQATT and CDR2 is SNEGSKA (reference sequence). V lost 0 bases, J lost 3 bases, and 8 bases stayed unmatched. The CDR3 sequence is 16 residues long.

The chain employs TRBV24-1 and TRBJ2-7; D might be TRBD1 (6 bases). The ends were cut back, 4 bases at V and 3 bases at J, with 12 bases in the middle. This CDR3 contains 14 residues. CDR1 is KGHDR and CDR2 is SFDVKD in the germline V gene. CDR3 nucleotides: TGTGCCACCAGTGACTCGGACAGTTTCTACGAGCAGTACTTC. Residues: CATSDSDSFYEQYF.

The chain recombines TRBV7-9 with TRBJ2-5, with D possibly matching TRBD2 (6 bases). This CDR3 has 14 residues. V dropped 5 bases and J dropped 4 bases, with 14 bases sitting between them. Germline V gene sequence: CDR1 SEHNR, CDR2 FQNEAQ (reference sequence). The CDR3 DNA sequence: TGTGCCAGCAGCCCCGGGGCGGGGATAGAGACCCAGTACTTC. Translated: CASSPGAGIETQYF.

Turning to this clonotype: The junction does not match germline at one end; this may be a read error. The CDR3 DNA sequence: TGCTGTGCCCCGACTAGCGGGAGATCGCGCACCGGGGAGCTGTTTTTT. This encodes CCAPTSGRSRTGELFF. The chain has TRBV20-1 and TRBJ2-2; 12 nucleotides line up with TRBD2. From germline, CDR1 is DFQATT and CDR2 SNEGSKA (reference sequence). CDR3 length equals 16 residues.

This sequence joins TRBV28 and TRBJ1-3; D unresolved. Per germline, CDR1 MDHEN and CDR2 SYDVKM. The ends were cut back, 3 bases at V and 2 bases at J, with 8 bases in the middle. The CDR3 runs 14 residues. The CDR3 nucleotides are TGTGCCAGCAGTTTCCCCAGACCTGGAAACACCATATATTTT. Translation: CASSFPRPGNTIYF.

This clonotype was seen a few times. The chain has TRBV20-1 and TRBJ2-3; D call uncertain. V lost 0 bases and J lost 2, with 21 bases in between. CDR3 length: 18 residues. CDR1 is DFQATT, CDR2 SNEGSKA, per germline (reference sequence). CDR3 in DNA: TGCAGTGCTAGAGATTGGTCTTCGGTGCAAACGGCCACAGATACGCAGTATTTT. Residues: CSARDWSSVQTATDTQYF.

On this clonotype itself: One end of the junction varies from germline; a read error may be responsible. CDR3 amino acids: CASCLIWGLAGDANEQFF. The DNA for the CDR3 is TGTGCCAGCTGTTTAATATGGGGACTAGCGGGAGATGCCAATGAGCAGTTCTTC. The J gene is TRBJ2-1, the V gene TRBV12-3 or TRBV12-4; 14 positions agree with TRBD2. The CDR3 sequence is 18 residues long.

The table lists this clonotype with a few counts. The chain links TRBV5-1 to TRBJ2-1; TRBD1 agrees at 10 bases. Germline V CDR1 and CDR2: SGHRS, YFSETQ. The trim removed 4 bases at V and 7 bases at J, leaving 8 bases unmatched. The CDR3 totals 15 residues. As DNA, the CDR3 is TGCGCCAGCAGCCCAGGGGACAGGGGAATGAATGAGCAGTTCTTC. As protein: CASSPGDRGMNEQFF.

This clonotype was observed a few times. V is TRBV12-3 or TRBV12-4 and J is TRBJ2-1; possibly TRBD2 for D (5 bases). This CDR3 has 18 amino acids. The V and J ends lost 7 bases and 0 bases respectively, with 22 bases between them. CDR3 in amino acids: CASTRGALVMGSYNEQFF. Written as DNA, the CDR3 is TGTGCCAGCACTCGAGGAGCACTAGTTATGGGCTCCTACAATGAGCAGTTCTTC.

This clonotype was seen more than once but under ten times. This chain connects TRBV5-1 to TRBJ2-1; D ambiguous. The CDR3 has 15 residues. The ends were cut back, 0 bases at V and 4 bases at J, with 11 bases in the middle. Germline V gene sequence: CDR1 SGHRS, CDR2 YFSETQ. The DNA of the CDR3 is TGCGCCAGCAGCTTGGCCTTGGCGAAATACAATGAGCAGTTCTTC. It yields the protein CASSLALAKYNEQFF.

In its sample, this clonotype was seen a few times. This chain uses TRBV20-1 with TRBJ2-3; D not resolved. Per the germline V gene, CDR1 is DFQATT and CDR2 is SNEGSKA (reference sequence). The CDR3 sequence is 13 residues long. Trimming removed 6 bases from V and 0 bases from J, with 10 bases in between. The CDR3 protein is CSAVPLSTDTQYF. DNA of the CDR3: TGCAGTGCGGTCCCCCTGAGCACAGATACGCAGTATTTT.

CDR3: CASLPEAGSGGELFF. The DNA of the CDR3 is TGCGCCAGCCTTCCAGAAGCGGGTAGTGGCGGGGAGCTGTTTTTT. This chain links TRBV5-1 with TRBJ2-2; D might be TRBD2 (6 bases). V dropped 7 bases and J dropped 7 bases, with 20 bases sitting between them. Germline-derived CDR1 and CDR2 are SGHRS and YFSETQ. This CDR3 is 15 amino acids long.

This clonotype was counted only a few times. The gene calls are TRBV9 and TRBJ1-3; no reliable D call. CDR1 is SGDLS, CDR2 YYNGEE, per germline. CDR3 length: 18 residues. V lost 0 bases, J lost 0 bases, and 16 bases lay in between. In nucleotides, the CDR3 is TGTGCCAGCAGCGTAGAGGTGACGGGAAAGAGCTCTGGAAACACCATATATTTT. Translating it yields CASSVEVTGKSSGNTIYF.

This clonotype was found a few times. The V and J genes are TRBV11-1 and TRBJ2-2; TRBD1 agrees at 10 bases. The CDR3 totals 15 residues. The germline CDR1 and CDR2 sequences are SGHAT and FQDESV (reference sequence). The junction had 3 bases not matched to a gene; V was cut back by 4 bases and J by 4 bases. The chain's CDR3 is CASSWRTGGTGELFF. As DNA, the CDR3 is TGTGCCAGCAGCTGGAGGACAGGGGGCACCGGGGAGCTGTTTTTT.

The chain employs TRBV4-1 and TRBJ1-5; D is undetermined. Trimming pared 4 bases from V and 0 bases from J, leaving 16 bases between. CDR1 is MGHRA and CDR2 is YSYEKL in the germline V gene. This CDR3 has 17 residues. In DNA form, the CDR3 reads TGCGCCAGCAGCCCTCTCCCCAACAGAGATAGCAATCAGCCCCAGCATTTT. This codes for CASSPLPNRDSNQPQHF.

This clonotype was counted at least ten times. The V call is TRBV15, the J call TRBJ1-2; the D gene is possibly TRBD1 (5 bases). The germline CDR1 and CDR2 sequences are LNHNV and YYDKDF (reference sequence). Trimming pared 5 bases from V and 6 bases from J, leaving 13 bases between. The CDR3 contains 13 residues. Here the CDR3 DNA reads TGTGCCACCAGCCCCGGGGACCATCATGGCTACACCTTC. Translation gives CATSPGDHHGYTF.

This clonotype was found many times. This chain uses TRBV5-1 with TRBJ1-1; D not resolved. Germline V gene data show CDR1 as SGHRS and CDR2 as YFSETQ. The CDR3 has 14 residues. The V and J ends lost 4 bases and 7 bases respectively, with 17 bases between them. The CDR3 loop is CASSAPGRGDEAFF. The CDR3 DNA reads TGCGCCAGCAGCGCCCCCGGTCGGGGAGATGAAGCTTTCTTT.

This clonotype was observed a few times. This sequence joins TRBV7-9 and TRBJ1-1, with 8 bases that match TRBD1. This CDR3 is built from 14 residues. Germline V gene sequence: CDR1 SEHNR, CDR2 FQNEAQ (reference sequence). The trim removed 4 bases at V and 2 bases at J, leaving 3 bases unmatched. The CDR3 reads CASSSDRVNTEAFF. CDR3 bases: TGTGCCAGCAGCTCGGACAGGGTCAACACTGAAGCTTTCTTT. The entire variable domain, with the rest obtained from reference TRBV7-9 and TRBJ1-1, is as follows: DTGVSQNPRHKITKRGQNVTFRCDPISEHNRLYWYRQTLGQGPEFLTYFQNEAQLEKSRLLSDRFSAERPKGSFSTLEIQRTEQGDSAMYLCASSSDRVNTEAFFGQGTRLTVV.

This clonotype has more than one count but fewer than ten. CDR3 sequence: CASGGYGAGRLEAFF. CDR3 nucleotides: TGTGCCAGCGGGGGCTACGGAGCTGGACGGCTTGAAGCTTTCTTT. This chain joins TRBV28 and TRBJ1-1; tentatively, D is TRBD1 (6 bases). The CDR3 is 15 residues long. Between the trimmed V and J ends, which lost 8 bases and 7 bases, there was a span of 23 bases. Germline values: CDR1 MDHEN, CDR2 SYDVKM. The full variable domain, in which reference TRBV28 and TRBJ1-1 provide the parts outside the CDR3, is DVKVTQSSRYLVKRTGEKVFLECVQDMDHENMFWYRQDPGLGLRLIYFSYDVKMKEKGDIPEGYSVSREKKERFSLILESASTNQTSMYLCASGGYGAGRLEAFFGQGTRLTVV.

This clonotype has a handful of counts. V is TRBV29-1 and J is TRBJ1-6, with a tentative D call TRBD1 (6 bases). The CDR3 length is 17 residues. Per the germline V gene, CDR1 is SQVTM and CDR2 is ANQGSEA. V was shortened by 3 bases and J by 4 bases, with 19 bases between the two germline ends. The CDR3 spells CSVEGTQAPFYNSPLHF. In nucleotides, the CDR3 is TGCAGCGTTGAGGGGACACAAGCTCCCTTTTATAATTCACCCCTCCACTTT. Full variable domain (rest looked up from reference TRBV29-1 and TRBJ1-6): SAVISQKPSRDICQRGTSLTIQCQVDSQVTMMFWYRQQPGQSLTLIATANQGSEATYESGFVIDKFPISRPNLTFSTLTVSNMSPEDSSIYLCSVEGTQAPFYNSPLHFGNGTRLTVT.

The chain couples TRBV11-2 to TRBJ2-5; D possibly uses TRBD1 or TRBD2 (5 bases each). With 5 bases removed from V and 1 base from J, the gap between germline ends came to 17 bases. CDR1 SGHAT and CDR2 FQNNGV come from the germline V gene. This CDR3 comprises 16 residues. CDR3 DNA sequence: TGTGCCAGCAGCCATCGGGACGCTCGGACCCAAGAGACCCAGTACTTC. It specifies CASSHRDARTQETQYF.

The chain carries TRBV7-8 and TRBJ2-5, with D perhaps TRBD2 (7 bases). Germline V gene sequence: CDR1 SGHVS, CDR2 FQNEAQ. The CDR3 has 16 residues. Trimming took off 5 bases at V and 5 bases at J, with 21 bases between the two ends. The CDR3 DNA sequence: TGTGCCAGCAGCCCCGAGGGTTGGGGGGGCCGGGAGACCCAGTACTTC. This codes for CASSPEGWGGRETQYF.

This clonotype was counted many times. V and J are TRBV9 and TRBJ2-1; D may be TRBD2 (6 bases). V lost 0 bases and J lost 4, with 11 bases in between. Germline V CDR1 and CDR2: SGDLS, YYNGEE. The CDR3 is 15 residues long. CDR3 sequence reads: CASSVGGALYNEQFF. The CDR3 nucleotides read TGTGCCAGCAGCGTAGGCGGGGCCCTATACAATGAGCAGTTCTTC.

There are a few counts of this clonotype. The chain employs TRBV20-1 and TRBJ2-7, with D perhaps assigned TRBD1 or TRBD2 (5 bases each). Germline assignment: CDR1 DFQATT and CDR2 SNEGSKA (reference sequence). The CDR3 extends over 14 amino acids. V lost 5 bases to trimming and J lost 4 bases, with 18 bases between them. CDR3 in DNA: TGCAGTGCTCCGAAGGAAGGCAGGGAGTACGAGCAGTACGTC. It encodes CSAPKEGREYEQYV.